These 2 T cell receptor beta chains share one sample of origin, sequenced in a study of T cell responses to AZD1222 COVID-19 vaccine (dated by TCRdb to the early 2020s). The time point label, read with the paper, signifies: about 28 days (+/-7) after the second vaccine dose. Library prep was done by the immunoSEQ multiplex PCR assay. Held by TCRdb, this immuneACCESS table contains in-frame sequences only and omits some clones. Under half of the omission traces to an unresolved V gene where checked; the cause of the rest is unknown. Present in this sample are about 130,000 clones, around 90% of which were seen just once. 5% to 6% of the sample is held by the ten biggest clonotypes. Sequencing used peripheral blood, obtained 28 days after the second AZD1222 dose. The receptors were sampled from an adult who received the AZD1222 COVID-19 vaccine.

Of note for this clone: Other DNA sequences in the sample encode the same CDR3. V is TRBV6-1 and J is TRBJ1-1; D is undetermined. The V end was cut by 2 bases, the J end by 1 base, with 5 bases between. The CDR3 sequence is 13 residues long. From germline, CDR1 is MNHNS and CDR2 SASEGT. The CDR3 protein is CASSERGNTEAFF. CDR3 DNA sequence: TGTGCCAGCAGTGAACGCGGGAACACTGAAGCTTTCTTT.

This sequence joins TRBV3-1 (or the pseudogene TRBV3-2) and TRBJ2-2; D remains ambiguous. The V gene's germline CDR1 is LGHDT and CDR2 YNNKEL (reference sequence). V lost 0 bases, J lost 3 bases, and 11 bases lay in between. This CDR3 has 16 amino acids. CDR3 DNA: TGTGCCAGCAGCCAAGACCGCCGCCCGGACACCGGGGAGCTGTTTTTT. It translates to CASSQDRRPDTGELFF.